Included here is one T cell receptor (beta chain) sequence, with context. The method was immunoSEQ multiplex PCR; TCRdb's version includes in-frame clones alone and lacks a portion of them. This table holds about 200,000 clones, 79% found once. The data were taken from a study of blood T cell repertoires in COVID-19. Trimming left V 10 bases short and J 4 bases short, with 13 bases between. CDR1 is LNHDA, CDR2 SQIVND, per germline (reference sequence). This CDR3 contains 12 residues. This sequence joins TRBV19 and TRBJ2-5; D possibly corresponds to TRBD2 (5 bases). The clonotype comes from a middle-aged woman with COVID-19, enrolled during active disease. The specimen was peripheral blood. The CDR3 sequence: CAIGRAGETQYF. The CDR3 DNA reads TGTGCCATCGGGCGTGCGGGAGAGACCCAGTACTTC.